This entry concerns a single T cell receptor (beta chain). These data are taken from a study of shared clonotypes between healthy human individuals. The table came from immunoSEQ multiplex PCR; TCRdb's copy has only in-frame clones and leaves some out. The table has about 1.5 million clones, roughly 97% seen once; the top ten hold 0.95% to 1.5%. The CDR3 spans 15 residues. V shed 4 bases and J 7 bases; nucleotides not matched to a gene: 10. The germline CDR1 and CDR2 sequences are LGHNA and YSLEER. The receptor comes from a man aged 25-45 years in good health. This chain joins TRBV4-3 and TRBJ1-5; 7 positions match TRBD1. The material sequenced was naive CD4+ T cells sorted from blood. Noted subset: CD45RA+ positively selected. This chain's CDR3 is CASSLVLGGGQPQHF. CDR3 nucleotide sequence: TGCGCCAGCAGCCTTGTCTTAGGGGGCGGCCAGCCCCAGCATTTT.